The 2 T cell receptor beta chains below come from one sample, sequenced in a study of post-analysis software for immune sequencing data. Antigens for these TCRs are unknown. The study, taken as a whole, reports: With TRBV5-6, TRBV5-1 and TRBV20-1 included, 5 or 6 TRBV segments were more frequent in patients than in controls.

Libraries were made from TCR beta cDNA, and they carried unique molecular identifiers. TCRdb called the PCR reads again in MiXCR, with one record for every CDR3 protein. This table has 700,000 to 800,000 distinct CDR3 sequences, roughly 30% appearing once. The sample consisted of blood. These receptors all stem from a girl aged 5-17 years with multiple sclerosis.

The rearrangement joins TRBV10-3 to TRBJ2-1, with 10 bases that match TRBD2. J gave up 3 bases and V 6 bases, and 2 bases lay outside the gene matches. This CDR3 has 14 residues. Germline loops: CDR1 ENHRY, CDR2 SYGVKD. The CDR3 protein is CAIRLAGSYNEQFF. The DNA for the CDR3 is TGTGCCATCAGACTAGCGGGAAGCTACAATGAGCAGTTCTTC.

In its sample, this clonotype was seen a few times. The CDR3 reads CASSKDEEGRGKGRETQYF. The CDR3 nucleotides read TGTGCCAGCAGCAAAGATGAGGAGGGCAGGGGGAAAGGCAGGGAGACCCAGTACTTC. The chain has TRBV21-1 and TRBJ2-5; TRBD1 is the table's D call and was not checked against the DNA. TRBV21-1 is reported as a pseudogene. The CDR3 consists of 19 residues.